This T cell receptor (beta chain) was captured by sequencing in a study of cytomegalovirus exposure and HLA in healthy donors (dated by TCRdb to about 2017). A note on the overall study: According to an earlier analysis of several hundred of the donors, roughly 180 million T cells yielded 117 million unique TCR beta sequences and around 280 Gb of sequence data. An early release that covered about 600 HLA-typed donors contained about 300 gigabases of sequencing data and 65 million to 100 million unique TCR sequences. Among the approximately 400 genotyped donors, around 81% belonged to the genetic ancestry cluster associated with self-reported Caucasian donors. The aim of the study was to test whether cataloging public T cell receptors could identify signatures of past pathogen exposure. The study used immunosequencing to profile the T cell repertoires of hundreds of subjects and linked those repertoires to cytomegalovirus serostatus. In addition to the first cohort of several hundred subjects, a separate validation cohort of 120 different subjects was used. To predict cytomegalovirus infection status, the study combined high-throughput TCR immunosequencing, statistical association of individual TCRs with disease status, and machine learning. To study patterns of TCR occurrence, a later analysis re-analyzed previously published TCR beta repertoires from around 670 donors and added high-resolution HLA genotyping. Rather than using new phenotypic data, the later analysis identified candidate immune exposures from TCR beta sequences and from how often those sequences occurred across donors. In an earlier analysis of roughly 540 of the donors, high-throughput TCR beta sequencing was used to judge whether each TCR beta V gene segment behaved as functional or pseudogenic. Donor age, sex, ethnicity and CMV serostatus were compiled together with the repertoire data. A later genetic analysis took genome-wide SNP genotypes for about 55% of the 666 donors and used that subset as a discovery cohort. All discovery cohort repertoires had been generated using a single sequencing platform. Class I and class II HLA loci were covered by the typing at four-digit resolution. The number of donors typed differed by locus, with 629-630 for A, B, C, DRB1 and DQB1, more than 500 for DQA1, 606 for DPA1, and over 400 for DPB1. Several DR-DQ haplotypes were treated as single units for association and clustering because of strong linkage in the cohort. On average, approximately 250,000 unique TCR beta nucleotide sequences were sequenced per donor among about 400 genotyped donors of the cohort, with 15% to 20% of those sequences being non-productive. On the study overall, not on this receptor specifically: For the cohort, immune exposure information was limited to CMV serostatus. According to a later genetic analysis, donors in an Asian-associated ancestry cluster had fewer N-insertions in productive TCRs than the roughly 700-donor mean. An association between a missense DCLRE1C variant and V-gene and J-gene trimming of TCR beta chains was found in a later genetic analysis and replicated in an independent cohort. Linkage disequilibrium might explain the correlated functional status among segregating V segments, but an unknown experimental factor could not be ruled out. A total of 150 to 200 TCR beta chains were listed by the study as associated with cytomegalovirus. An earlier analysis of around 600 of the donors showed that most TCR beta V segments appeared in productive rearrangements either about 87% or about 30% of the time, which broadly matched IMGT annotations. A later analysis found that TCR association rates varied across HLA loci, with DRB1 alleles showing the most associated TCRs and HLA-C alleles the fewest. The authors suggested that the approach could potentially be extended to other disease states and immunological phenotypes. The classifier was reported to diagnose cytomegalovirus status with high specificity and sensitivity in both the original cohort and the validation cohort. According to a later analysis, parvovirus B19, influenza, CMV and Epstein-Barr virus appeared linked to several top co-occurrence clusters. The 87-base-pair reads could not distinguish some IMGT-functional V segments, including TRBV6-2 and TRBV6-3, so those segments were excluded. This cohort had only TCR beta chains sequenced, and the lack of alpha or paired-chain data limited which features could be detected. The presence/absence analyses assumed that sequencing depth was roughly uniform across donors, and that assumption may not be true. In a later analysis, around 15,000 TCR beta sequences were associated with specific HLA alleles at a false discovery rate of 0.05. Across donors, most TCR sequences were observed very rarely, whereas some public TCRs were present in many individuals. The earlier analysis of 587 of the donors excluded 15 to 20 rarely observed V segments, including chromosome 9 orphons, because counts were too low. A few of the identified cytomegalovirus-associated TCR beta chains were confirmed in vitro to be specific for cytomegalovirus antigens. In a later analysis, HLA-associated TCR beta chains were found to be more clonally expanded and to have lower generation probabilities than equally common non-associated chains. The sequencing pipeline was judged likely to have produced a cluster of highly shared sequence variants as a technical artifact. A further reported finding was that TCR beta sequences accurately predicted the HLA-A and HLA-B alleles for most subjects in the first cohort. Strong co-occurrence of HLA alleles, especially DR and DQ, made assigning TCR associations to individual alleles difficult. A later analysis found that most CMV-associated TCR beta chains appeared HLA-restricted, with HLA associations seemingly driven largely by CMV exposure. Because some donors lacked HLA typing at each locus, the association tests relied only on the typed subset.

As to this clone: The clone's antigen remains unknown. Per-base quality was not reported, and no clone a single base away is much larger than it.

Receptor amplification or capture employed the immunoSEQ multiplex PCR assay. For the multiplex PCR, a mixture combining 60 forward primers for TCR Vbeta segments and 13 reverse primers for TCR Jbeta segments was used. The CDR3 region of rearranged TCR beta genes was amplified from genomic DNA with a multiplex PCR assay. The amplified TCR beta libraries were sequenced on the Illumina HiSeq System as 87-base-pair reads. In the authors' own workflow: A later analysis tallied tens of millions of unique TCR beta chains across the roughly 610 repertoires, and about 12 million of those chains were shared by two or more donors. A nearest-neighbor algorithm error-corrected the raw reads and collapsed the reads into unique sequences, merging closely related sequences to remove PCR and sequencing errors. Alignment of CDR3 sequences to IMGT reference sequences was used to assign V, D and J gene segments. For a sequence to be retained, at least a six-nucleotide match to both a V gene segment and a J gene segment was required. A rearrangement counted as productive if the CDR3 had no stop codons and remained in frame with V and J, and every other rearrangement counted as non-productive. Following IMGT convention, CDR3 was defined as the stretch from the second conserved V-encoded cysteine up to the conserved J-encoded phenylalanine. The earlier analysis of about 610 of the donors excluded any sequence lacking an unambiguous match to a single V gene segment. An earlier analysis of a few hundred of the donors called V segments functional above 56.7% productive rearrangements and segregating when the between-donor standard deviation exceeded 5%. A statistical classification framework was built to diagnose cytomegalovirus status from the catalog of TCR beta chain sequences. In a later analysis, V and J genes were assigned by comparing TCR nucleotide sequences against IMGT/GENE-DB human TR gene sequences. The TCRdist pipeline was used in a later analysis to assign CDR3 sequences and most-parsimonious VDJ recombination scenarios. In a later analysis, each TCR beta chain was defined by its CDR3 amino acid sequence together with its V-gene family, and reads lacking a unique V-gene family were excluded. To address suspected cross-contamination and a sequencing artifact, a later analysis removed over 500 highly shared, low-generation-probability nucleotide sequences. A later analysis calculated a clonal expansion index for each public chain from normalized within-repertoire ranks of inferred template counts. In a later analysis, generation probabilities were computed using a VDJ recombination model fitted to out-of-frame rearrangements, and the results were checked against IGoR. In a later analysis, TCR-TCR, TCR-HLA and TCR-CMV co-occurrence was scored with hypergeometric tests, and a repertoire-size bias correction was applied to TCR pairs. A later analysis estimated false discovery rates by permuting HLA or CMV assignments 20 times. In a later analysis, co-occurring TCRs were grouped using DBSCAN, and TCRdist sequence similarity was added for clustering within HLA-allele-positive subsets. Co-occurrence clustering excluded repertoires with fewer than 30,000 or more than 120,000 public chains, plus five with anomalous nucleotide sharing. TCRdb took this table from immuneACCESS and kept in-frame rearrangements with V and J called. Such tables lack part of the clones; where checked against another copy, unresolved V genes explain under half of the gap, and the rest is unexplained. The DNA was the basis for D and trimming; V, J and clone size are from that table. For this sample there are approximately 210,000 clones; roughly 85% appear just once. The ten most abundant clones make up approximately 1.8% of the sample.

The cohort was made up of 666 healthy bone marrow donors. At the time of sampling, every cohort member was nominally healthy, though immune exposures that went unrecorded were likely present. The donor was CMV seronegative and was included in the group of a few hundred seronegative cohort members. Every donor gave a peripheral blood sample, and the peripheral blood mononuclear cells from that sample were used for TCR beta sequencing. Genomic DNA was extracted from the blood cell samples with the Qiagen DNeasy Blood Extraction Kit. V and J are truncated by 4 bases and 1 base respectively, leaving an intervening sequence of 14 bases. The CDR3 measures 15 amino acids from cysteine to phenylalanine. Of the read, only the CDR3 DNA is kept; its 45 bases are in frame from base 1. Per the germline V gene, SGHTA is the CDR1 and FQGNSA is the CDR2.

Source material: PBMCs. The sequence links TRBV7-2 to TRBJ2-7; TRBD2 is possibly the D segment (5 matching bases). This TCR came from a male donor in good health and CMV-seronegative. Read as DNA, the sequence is TGTGCCAGCAGCTCTAGAGCGGATTTTTCCTACGAGCAGTACTTC. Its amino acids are CASSSRADFSYEQYF.